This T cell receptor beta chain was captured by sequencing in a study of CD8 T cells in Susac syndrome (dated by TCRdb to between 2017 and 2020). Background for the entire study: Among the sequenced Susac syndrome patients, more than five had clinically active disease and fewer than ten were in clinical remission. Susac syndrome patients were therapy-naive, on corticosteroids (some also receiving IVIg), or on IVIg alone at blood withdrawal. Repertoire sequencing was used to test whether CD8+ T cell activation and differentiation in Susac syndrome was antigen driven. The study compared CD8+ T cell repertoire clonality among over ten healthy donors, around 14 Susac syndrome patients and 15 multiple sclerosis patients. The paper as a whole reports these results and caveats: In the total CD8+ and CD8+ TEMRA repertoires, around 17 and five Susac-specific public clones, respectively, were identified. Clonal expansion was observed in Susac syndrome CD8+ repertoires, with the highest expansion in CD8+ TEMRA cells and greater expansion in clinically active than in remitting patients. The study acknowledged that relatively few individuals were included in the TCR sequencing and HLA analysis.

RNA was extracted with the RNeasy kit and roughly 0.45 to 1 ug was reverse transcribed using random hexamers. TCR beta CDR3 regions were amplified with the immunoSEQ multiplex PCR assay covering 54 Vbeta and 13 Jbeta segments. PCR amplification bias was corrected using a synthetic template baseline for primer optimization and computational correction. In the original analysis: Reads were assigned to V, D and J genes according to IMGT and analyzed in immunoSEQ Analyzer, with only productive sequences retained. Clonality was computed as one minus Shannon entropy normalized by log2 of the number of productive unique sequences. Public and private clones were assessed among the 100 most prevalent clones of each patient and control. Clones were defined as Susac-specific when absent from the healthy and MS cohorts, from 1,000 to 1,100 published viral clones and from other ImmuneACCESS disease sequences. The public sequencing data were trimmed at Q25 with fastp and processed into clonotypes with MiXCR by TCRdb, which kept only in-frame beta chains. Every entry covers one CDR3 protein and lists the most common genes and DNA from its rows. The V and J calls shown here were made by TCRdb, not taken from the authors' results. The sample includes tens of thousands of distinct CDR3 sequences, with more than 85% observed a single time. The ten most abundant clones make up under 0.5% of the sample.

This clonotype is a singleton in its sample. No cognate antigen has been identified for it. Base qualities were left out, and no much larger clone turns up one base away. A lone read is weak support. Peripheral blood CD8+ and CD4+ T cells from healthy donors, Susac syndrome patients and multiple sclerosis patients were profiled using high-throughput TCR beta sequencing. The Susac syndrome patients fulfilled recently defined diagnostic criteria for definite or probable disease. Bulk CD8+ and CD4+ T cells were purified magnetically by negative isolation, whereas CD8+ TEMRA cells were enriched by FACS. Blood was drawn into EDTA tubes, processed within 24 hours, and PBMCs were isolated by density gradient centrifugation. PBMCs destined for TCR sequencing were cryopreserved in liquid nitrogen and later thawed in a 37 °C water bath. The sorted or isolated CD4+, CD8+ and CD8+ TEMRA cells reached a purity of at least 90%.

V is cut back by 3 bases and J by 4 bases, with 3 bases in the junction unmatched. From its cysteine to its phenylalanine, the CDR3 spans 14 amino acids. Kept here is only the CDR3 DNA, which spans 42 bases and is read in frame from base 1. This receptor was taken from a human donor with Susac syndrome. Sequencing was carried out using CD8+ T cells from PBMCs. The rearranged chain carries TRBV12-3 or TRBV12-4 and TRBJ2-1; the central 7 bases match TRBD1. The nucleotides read TGTGCCAGCAGTTTCGGGACAGAGTACAATGAGCAGTTCTTC. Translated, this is CASSFGTEYNEQFF.